The sequence of this TCR beta chain was determined in a study of blood T cell repertoires in COVID-19. Across the whole study: The origin of the acute and convalescent COVID-19 samples was the United States, Italy and Spain. The analysed material was cDNA or gDNA that came from T cells, B-cell-depleted T cells, or PBMCs.

This CDR3 has 14 amino acids. Trimming took off 1 base at V and 3 bases at J, with 9 bases between the two ends. CDR1 LGHNA and CDR2 YNFKEQ come from the germline V gene. As handled by the study authors: Using reference gene primer amplification, nucleated cell counts were estimated. The method was immunoSEQ multiplex PCR; TCRdb's version includes in-frame clones alone and lacks a portion of them. V and J calls and clone size are given by that table; D and trimming were obtained from the DNA. The table has 100,000 to 150,000 clones, about 85% seen once. This sequence was found in a man at least 80 years old with active or convalescent COVID-19. V is TRBV4-2 and J is TRBJ1-2, with D perhaps TRBD1 (6 bases). Sequencing was carried out using peripheral blood. The CDR3 region has the DNA TGTGCCAGCAGCCAAGTCAGGGGAGACTATGGCTACACCTTC. This translates into CASSQVRGDYGYTF.